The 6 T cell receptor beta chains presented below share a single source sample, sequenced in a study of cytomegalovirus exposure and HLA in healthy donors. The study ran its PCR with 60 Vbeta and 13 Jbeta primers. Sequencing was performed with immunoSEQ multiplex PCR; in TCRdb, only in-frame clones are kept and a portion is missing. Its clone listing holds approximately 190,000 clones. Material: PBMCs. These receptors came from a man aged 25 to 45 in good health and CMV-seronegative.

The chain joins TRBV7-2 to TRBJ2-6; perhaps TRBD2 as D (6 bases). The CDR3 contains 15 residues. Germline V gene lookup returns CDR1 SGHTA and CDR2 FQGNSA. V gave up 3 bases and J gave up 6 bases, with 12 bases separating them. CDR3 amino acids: CASSFFGGEANVLTF. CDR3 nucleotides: TGTGCCAGCAGCTTTTTCGGGGGAGAGGCCAACGTCCTGACTTTC.

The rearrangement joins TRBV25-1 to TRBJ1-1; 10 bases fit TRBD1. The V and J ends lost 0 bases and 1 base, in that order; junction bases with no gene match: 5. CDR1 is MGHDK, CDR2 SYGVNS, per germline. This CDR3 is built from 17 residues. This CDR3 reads CASSEYRQGARNTEAFF. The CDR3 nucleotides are TGTGCCAGCAGTGAATATCGACAGGGGGCAAGGAACACTGAAGCTTTCTTT.

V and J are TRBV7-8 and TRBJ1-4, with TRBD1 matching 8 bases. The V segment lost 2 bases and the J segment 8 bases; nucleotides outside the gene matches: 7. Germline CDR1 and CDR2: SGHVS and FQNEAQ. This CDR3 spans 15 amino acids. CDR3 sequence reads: CASSLTGTGGEKLFF. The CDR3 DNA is TGTGCCAGCAGCTTAACGGGTACAGGGGGAGAAAAACTGTTTTTT.

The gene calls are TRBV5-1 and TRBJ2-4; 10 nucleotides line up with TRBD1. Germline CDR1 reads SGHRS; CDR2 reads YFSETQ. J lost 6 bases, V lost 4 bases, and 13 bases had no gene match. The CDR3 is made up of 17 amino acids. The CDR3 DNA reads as TGCGCCAGCAGCCCGGCCCCAAAAGGACAGGGGGGAAACATTCAGTACTTC. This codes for CASSPAPKGQGGNIQYF.

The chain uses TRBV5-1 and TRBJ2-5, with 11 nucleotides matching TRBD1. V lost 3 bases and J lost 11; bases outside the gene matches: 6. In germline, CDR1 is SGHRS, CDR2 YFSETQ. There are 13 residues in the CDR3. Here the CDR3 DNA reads TGCGCCAGCAGCTCGGGACAGGGGGGAGAGCAGTACTTC. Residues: CASSSGQGGEQYF.

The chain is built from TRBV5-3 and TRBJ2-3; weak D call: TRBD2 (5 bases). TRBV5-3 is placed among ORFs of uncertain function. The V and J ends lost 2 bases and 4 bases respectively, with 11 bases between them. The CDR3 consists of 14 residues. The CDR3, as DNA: TGTGCCAGAAGCTTCGGGGTACTGGCAGATACGCAGTATTTT. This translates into CARSFGVLADTQYF.